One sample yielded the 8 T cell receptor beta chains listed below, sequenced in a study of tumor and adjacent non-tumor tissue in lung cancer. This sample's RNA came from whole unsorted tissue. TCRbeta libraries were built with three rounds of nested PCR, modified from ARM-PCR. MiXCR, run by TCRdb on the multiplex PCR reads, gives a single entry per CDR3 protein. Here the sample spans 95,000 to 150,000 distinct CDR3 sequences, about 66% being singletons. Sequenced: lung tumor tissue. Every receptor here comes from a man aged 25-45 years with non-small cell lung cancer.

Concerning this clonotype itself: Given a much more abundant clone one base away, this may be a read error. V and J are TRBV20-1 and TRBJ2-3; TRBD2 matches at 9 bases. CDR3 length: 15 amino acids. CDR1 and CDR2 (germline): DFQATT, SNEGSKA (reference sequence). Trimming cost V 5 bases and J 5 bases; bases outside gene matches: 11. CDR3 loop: CSAPLAGDAGDTQYF. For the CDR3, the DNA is TGCAGTGCTCCTTTAGCGGGGGACGCGGGAGATACGCAGTATTTT.

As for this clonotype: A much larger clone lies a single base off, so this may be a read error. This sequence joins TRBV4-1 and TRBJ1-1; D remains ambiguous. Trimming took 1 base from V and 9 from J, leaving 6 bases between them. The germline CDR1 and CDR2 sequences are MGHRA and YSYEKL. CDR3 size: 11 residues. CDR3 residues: CASSQVGQAFF. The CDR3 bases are TGCGCCAGCAGCCAAGTTGGTCAAGCTTTCTTT.

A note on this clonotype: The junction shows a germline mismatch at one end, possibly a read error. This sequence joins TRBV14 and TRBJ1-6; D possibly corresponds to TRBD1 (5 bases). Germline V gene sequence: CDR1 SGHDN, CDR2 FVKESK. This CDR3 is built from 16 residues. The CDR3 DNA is TGTGTCAGCGGCCCGTTGGGGCAGGGACCGGATTCACCCCTCCACTTT. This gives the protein CVSGPLGQGPDSPLHF.

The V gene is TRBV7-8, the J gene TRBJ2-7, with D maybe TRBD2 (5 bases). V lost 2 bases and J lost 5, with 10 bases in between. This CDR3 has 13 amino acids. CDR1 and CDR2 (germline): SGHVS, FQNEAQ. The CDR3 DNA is TGTGCCAGCAGCTTATCAGAGGGAAACGAGCAGTACTTC. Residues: CASSLSEGNEQYF. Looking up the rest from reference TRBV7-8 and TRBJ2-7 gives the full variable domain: GAGVSQSPRYKVAKRGQDVALRCDPISGHVSLFWYQQALGQGPEFLTYFQNEAQLDKSGLPSDRFFAERPEGSVSTLKIQRTQQEDSAVYLCASSLSEGNEQYFGPGTRLTVT.

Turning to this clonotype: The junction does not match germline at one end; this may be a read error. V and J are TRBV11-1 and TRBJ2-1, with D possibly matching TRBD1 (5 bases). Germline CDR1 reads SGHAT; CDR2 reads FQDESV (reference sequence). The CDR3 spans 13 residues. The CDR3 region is CPSSLGAANEQFF. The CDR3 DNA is TGTCCCAGCAGCCTAGGGGCTGCCAACGAGCAGTTCTTC.

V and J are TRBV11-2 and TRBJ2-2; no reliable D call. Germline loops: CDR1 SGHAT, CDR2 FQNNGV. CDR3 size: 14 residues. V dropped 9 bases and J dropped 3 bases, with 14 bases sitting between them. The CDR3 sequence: CASGSVTYTGELFF. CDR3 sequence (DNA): TGTGCCAGTGGCTCCGTGACATACACCGGGGAGCTGTTTTTT. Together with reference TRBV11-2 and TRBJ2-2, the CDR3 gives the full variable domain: EAGVAQSPRYKIIEKRQSVAFWCNPISGHATLYWYQQILGQGPKLLIQFQNNGVVDDSQLPKDRFSAERLKGVDSTLKIQPAKLEDSAVYLCASGSVTYTGELFFGEGSRLTVL.

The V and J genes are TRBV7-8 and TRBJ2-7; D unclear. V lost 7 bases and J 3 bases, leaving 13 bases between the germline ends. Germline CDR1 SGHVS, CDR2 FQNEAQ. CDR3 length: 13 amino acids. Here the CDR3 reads CASTMSRFYEQYF. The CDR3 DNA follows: TGTGCCAGCACCATGAGTCGCTTCTACGAGCAGTACTTC.

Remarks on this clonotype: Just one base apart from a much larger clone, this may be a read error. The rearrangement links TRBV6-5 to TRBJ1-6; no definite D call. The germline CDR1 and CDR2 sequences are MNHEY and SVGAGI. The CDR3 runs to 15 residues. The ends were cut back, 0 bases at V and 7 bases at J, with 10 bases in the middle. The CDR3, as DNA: TGTGCCAGCAGTTACTCAGAGGGCTCGAATTCACCCCTCCACTTT. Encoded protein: CASSYSEGSNSPLHF.